This T cell receptor beta chain was recorded in a study of response to subunit inactivated influenza vaccine. Study outcomes and limitations: Authors suggested each seasonal flu vaccination may recruit only limited numbers of new T cells.

From the RT-PCR reads, TCRdb called clonotypes with MiXCR, one entry per CDR3 protein. The sample holds hundreds of thousands of distinct CDR3 sequences, 25% seen once. The ends lost 0 bases at V and 5 bases at J; junction bases unmatched: 10. There are 17 residues in the CDR3. In this sample, this clonotype turned up a few times. No antigen is known for it. Source: CD4+ T cells sorted from PBMCs, taken 5 to 6 days after vaccination. This TCR was recovered from a man aged 45-65 years who received an inactivated influenza vaccine. The chain recombines TRBV12-3 or TRBV12-4 with TRBJ2-5; TRBD2 matches at 9 bases. The CDR3 sequence is CASSLARMAGGWETQYF. As DNA, the CDR3 is TGTGCCAGCAGTTTAGCGCGGATGGCGGGAGGGTGGGAGACCCAGTACTTC.